Listed below are T cell receptor beta chains from one sample, sequenced in a study of blood T cell repertoires in COVID-19. The table came from immunoSEQ multiplex PCR; TCRdb's copy has only in-frame clones and leaves some out. This table has over 110,000 clones, 65% to 85% appearing once. The sample was peripheral blood. Receptors originate from a woman aged 60-75 years with acute or convalescent COVID-19. CDR3s leave out the opening cysteine and the closing phenylalanine or tryptophan. Part of the rows lack a size; the others show once, few, many or a class for expanded clones.

V	size	J	CDR3
TRBV13	-	TRBJ2-3	ASVWEDTQY
TRBV5-6	once	TRBJ2-7	ASSLAPSGSYEQY
TRBV9	-	TRBJ1-3	ASSLSGNTIY
TRBV30	few	TRBJ1-5	AWNRGRVRGNQPQH
TRBV4-1	-	TRBJ2-1	ASSQTLAGVGYNEQF
TRBV7-6	-	TRBJ2-2	ASSPPRASGELF
TRBV3-1/TRBV3-2	-	TRBJ2-3	ASSPRGRADTQY
TRBV6-6	-	TRBJ1-4	ASSRTGAVEEKLF
TRBV7-2	-	TRBJ1-5	ASSLAFSGGNQPQH
TRBV5-1	-	TRBJ2-5	ASSSGETQY
TRBV24-1	-	TRBJ2-6	ATSSGVTSGANVLT
TRBV6-5	-	TRBJ1-2	ASSYTPGRSYGYT
TRBV10-1	few	TRBJ1-1	ASSAIGDTEAF
TRBV6-1	-	TRBJ1-3	ASSAPAGDYSGNTIY
TRBV27	-	TRBJ2-7	ASSLRGPSNEQY
TRBV18	-	TRBJ2-1	ASSFIPLASGTLENEQF
TRBV27	-	TRBJ2-7	ASSLSGASGTYEQY
TRBV4-1	-	TRBJ2-7	ASSQGTAISYEQY
TRBV2	-	TRBJ1-5	ASGMGGDGNQPQH
TRBV7-9	-	TRBJ2-2	ASSPGLAVTGELF
TRBV10-3	-	TRBJ2-5	AISERTVQETQY
TRBV28	-	TRBJ2-7	ASSLVPALAGDVSEQY
TRBV27	-	TRBJ2-5	ASCGQGVETQY
TRBV7-6	-	TRBJ2-1	ASSSQGQGGYNEQF